A single sample gave rise to the 10 T cell receptor beta chains below, sequenced in a study of blood T cell repertoires in COVID-19. Assay used: immunoSEQ multiplex PCR; TCRdb lists only in-frame clones, some missing. The sample holds 200,000 to 250,000 clones, 70% to 85% seen once. The sequencing input was PBMCs or T cells enriched from blood (not recorded which). The receptor source for this set is an older woman who had recovered from COVID-19.

The chain recombines TRBV5-5 with TRBJ2-5; D is undetermined. CDR1 is SGHKS and CDR2 is YYEKEE in the germline V gene (reference sequence). The CDR3 length is 13 residues. The V and J ends lost 1 base and 0 bases respectively, with 4 bases between them. This CDR3 is CASSLRDQETQYF. The CDR3 DNA reads TGTGCCAGCAGCTTGCGGGACCAAGAGACCCAGTACTTC.

The rearrangement links TRBV7-2 to TRBJ2-5, with 12 bases aligning to TRBD2. CDR3 length: 16 amino acids. With 5 bases clipped from V and 5 bases from J, the junction kept 9 bases outside the gene matches. Germline V gene sequence: CDR1 SGHTA, CDR2 FQGNSA. CDR3 loop: CASSQLLAGGGETQYF. The CDR3 nucleotides are TGTGCCAGCAGCCAACTCCTAGCGGGAGGGGGGGAGACCCAGTACTTC.

The CDR3 DNA reads as TGTGCCAGCAGGGCTGTCGGGCAGGGGAAGGGTCTTGAAGCTTTCTTT. This sequence encodes CASRAVGQGKGLEAFF. The chain joins TRBV27 to TRBJ1-1; tentative D call: TRBD1 (6 bases). CDR1 is MNHEY and CDR2 is SMNVEV in the germline V gene (reference sequence). V was pared by 6 bases and J by 7 bases, with 24 bases between. This CDR3 region has 16 residues.

The chain has TRBV29-1 and TRBJ1-2, with 8 bases fitting TRBD1. CDR3 length equals 13 residues. V lost 5 bases to trimming and J lost 6 bases; unmatched junction nucleotides: 8. Germline loops: CDR1 SQVTM, CDR2 ANQGSEA. The CDR3 bases are TGCAGCGTTTCCCCAGGGGGCTTAGATGGCTACACCTTC. It specifies CSVSPGGLDGYTF.

The chain recombines TRBV5-5 with TRBJ2-2; D is undetermined. Germline lookup yields CDR1 SGHKS and CDR2 YYEKEE (reference sequence). V was cut by 0 bases and J by 5 bases, with 8 bases left in between. The CDR3 totals 14 residues. DNA of the CDR3: TGTGCCAGCAGCTTGGGGAGTTTGACCGGGGAGCTGTTTTTT. Translated: CASSLGSLTGELFF. The entire variable domain, with the rest obtained from reference TRBV5-5 and TRBJ2-2, is as follows: DAGVTQSPTHLIKTRGQQVTLRCSPISGHKSVSWYQQVLGQGPQFIFQYYEKEERGRGNFPDRFSARQFPNYSSELNVNALLLGDSALYLCASSLGSLTGELFFGEGSRLTVL.

The genes are TRBV19 and TRBJ1-2, with D maybe TRBD1 (5 bases). V was clipped by 6 bases and J by 4 bases, with 12 bases between them. The CDR3 runs 13 residues. Germline V lookup: CDR1 LNHDA, CDR2 SQIVND (reference sequence). The CDR3 loop is CASSRTQTYGYTF. CDR3 DNA: TGTGCCAGTAGCAGGACACAGACCTATGGCTACACCTTC. The full variable domain, its missing parts supplied by reference TRBV19 and TRBJ1-2, is DGGITQSPKYLFRKEGQNVTLSCEQNLNHDAMYWYRQDPGQGLRLIYYSQIVNDFQKGDIAEGYSVSREKKESFPLTVTSAQKNPTAFYLCASSRTQTYGYTFGSGTRLTVV.

The DNA of the CDR3 is TGTGCCAGCAGTGTGACAGGGGGGACCTATGGCTACACCTTC. Translation gives CASSVTGGTYGYTF. This rearrangement joins TRBV2 to TRBJ1-2; 9 nucleotides align to TRBD1. Germline trimming cut 4 bases from V and 4 bases from J; bases unmatched to any gene: 4. This CDR3 has 14 residues. In germline, CDR1 is SNHLY, CDR2 FYNNEI. The full variable domain, rest sourced from reference TRBV2 and TRBJ1-2, is EPEVTQTPSHQVTQMGQEVILRCVPISNHLYFYWYRQILGQKVEFLVSFYNNEISEKSEIFDDQFSVERPDGSNFTLKIRSTKLEDSAMYFCASSVTGGTYGYTFGSGTRLTVV.

The CDR3 DNA is TGTGCCAGCAGCTTAACGGGATTGGCAGATACGCAGTATTTT. It encodes CASSLTGLADTQYF. The chain employs TRBV7-2 and TRBJ2-3; D perhaps matches TRBD2 (5 bases). The V gene's germline CDR1 is SGHTA and CDR2 FQGNSA. V was cut by 2 bases and J by 4 bases, with 10 bases left in between. This CDR3 contains 14 residues.

This clone was counted once. This chain connects TRBV4-1 to TRBJ1-1; perhaps TRBD1 as D (6 bases). The CDR3 runs 13 residues. Germline V gene sequence: CDR1 MGHRA, CDR2 YSYEKL. V gave up 10 bases and J gave up 4 bases, with 16 bases separating them. CDR3 loop: CATRGLRVTEAFF. CDR3 DNA sequence: TGCGCCACCAGGGGACTGAGGGTCACTGAAGCTTTCTTT.

The genes are TRBV7-8 and TRBJ2-7; 8 nucleotides agree with TRBD2. Germline V gene data show CDR1 as SGHVS and CDR2 as FQNEAQ. Trimming removed 3 bases from V and 7 bases from J; junction bases left unmatched: 8. The length of the CDR3 is 14 residues. The CDR3 loop reads CASSLLAGNGEQYF. CDR3 nucleotide sequence: TGTGCCAGCAGCTTGCTAGCGGGCAATGGGGAGCAGTACTTC.